The entry that follows covers one T cell receptor beta chain sequence. Germline values: CDR1 MNHEY, CDR2 SVGAGI. The length of the CDR3 is 14 residues. V was cut by 6 bases and J by 7 bases, with 16 bases left in between. Researchers sorted participants into cohorts using their self-reported clinical history. The sample comes from a study of blood T cell repertoires in COVID-19. The repertoire was sequenced with immunoSEQ multiplex PCR; TCRdb's copy has only in-frame clones and lacks some. The table shows around 450,000 clones, with roughly 87% occurring only once. This sequence originates from a woman aged 18-29 years with acute COVID-19. The chain joins TRBV6-5 to TRBJ1-5; possible D gene TRBD1, 5 bases. Sequencing input: PBMCs or T cells enriched from blood (not recorded which). CDR3 bases: TGTGCCAGCAGCCTAGGCAGGGTGAAACAGCCCCAGCATTTT. Translating gives CASSLGRVKQPQHF.